This T cell receptor (beta chain) was identified in a study of T-cell memory formation after mild COVID-19 (dated by TCRdb to about 2021). As for the study more broadly: TCR sequence clusters from the two donors were largely donor specific. In a couple of donors, T-cell clones that expanded and contracted after mild COVID-19 were followed by sequencing TCRalpha and TCRbeta repertoires longitudinally. Two young, previously healthy adult volunteers made up the cohort, one male and one female. General study outcomes and caveats: Only two mild cases were covered in the study, and larger cohorts including severe cases with pre-infection samples were considered necessary. Some responding clones were found in pre-infection memory, which suggests that pre-existing cross-reactive memory T cells took part in the SARS-CoV-2 response. SARS-CoV-2 specificity was not confirmed for the second-wave clones peaking on day 37. Contracting CD4+ clones were located mainly in the CM and EM memory subsets, whereas CD8+ clones were found to be enriched in EMRA. Balanced CD4/CD8 phenotypes were observed for clones contracting from day 15 to 85, whereas a bias towards CD4+ was observed for a second wave of clones expanding from day 15 to 37.

Ficoll-Paque density gradient centrifugation was used to isolate PBMCs. CDR3 length: 12 amino acids, cysteine to phenylalanine. The read is trimmed to its CDR3 DNA, 36 bases read in frame from base 1. The germline V gene (reference sequence) specifies LNHDA as CDR1 and SQIVND as CDR2. V drops 7 bases and J drops 5 bases, leaving 11 bases in between. This clonotype was seen a few times. Its antigen is unknown. One base away there is no much larger clone; base qualities are not given. The run used an Illumina NovaSeq 6000. TCRalpha and TCRbeta cDNA libraries were built by 5'RACE with constant-segment primers, adding sample barcodes and unique molecular identifiers. Trizol reagent was used to extract RNA from every sample. The libraries were amplified in two PCR steps, and the second step added a second sample barcode and Illumina TruSeq adapters. The libraries were sequenced on an Illumina NovaSeq using 2 x 150 bp paired-end reads. In the paper's pipeline: Reads were demultiplexed and collapsed into UMI-guided consensus sequences with migec v1.2.7. Using mixcr v2.1.11, UMI consensuses were aligned to TRA and TRB V and J templates and then assembled into clonotypes. A clonotype was counted as expanded or contracted only if both edgeR and NoisET called the change significant, with noise models trained on biological replicates. For edgeR calls, the cutoffs were a false discovery rate-adjusted p below 0.01 and a log2 fold-change threshold of 1. As an exploratory analysis of dynamics, PCA with hierarchical clustering was applied to max-normalized trajectories of the 1000 most abundant clonotypes. Separately sequenced CD4+ and CD8+ repertoires were used to assign the CD4 or CD8 phenotype of responding clones. The public reads were run again by TCRdb, first through fastp at Q25 and then through MiXCR, and only productive beta chains were kept. Rows matching on CDR3 protein sequence are summarized as one entry with the most common DNA and genes. These V and J calls are TCRdb output, not the study's own analysis. Within this sample are fewer than 300,000 distinct CDR3 sequences, with more than 15% of them counted one time only. The top ten hold roughly 23% of the sample.

This TCR was sampled from a man between 18 and 35 years old who had mild COVID-19 (a few samples of this study predate the infection). The sample titles of this study are shuffled in the database, so cell type and time point are left out; the donor was told from shared clones. This chain is built from TRBV19 and TRBJ2-5; the D gene could be either TRBD1 or TRBD2, each agreeing at 5 bases. Sequenced material: PBMCs or a T cell subset sorted from them (not recorded which). The encoded CDR3 is CASMGDGETQYF. The DNA sequence reads TGTGCCAGTATGGGGGACGGGGAGACCCAGTACTTC.